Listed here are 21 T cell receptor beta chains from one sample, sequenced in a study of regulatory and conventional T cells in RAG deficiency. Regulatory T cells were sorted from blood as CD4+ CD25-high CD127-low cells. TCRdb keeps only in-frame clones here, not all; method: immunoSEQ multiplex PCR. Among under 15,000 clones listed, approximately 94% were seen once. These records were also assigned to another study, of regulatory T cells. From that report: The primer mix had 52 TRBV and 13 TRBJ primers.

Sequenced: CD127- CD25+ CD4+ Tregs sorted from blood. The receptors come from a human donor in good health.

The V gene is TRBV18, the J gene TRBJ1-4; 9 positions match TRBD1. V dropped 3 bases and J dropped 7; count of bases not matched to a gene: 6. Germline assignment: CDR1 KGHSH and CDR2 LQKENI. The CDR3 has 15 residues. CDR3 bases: TGTGCCAGCTCACCCACCGGGACAGGGCGTGAAAAACTGTTTTTT. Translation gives CASSPTGTGREKLFF.

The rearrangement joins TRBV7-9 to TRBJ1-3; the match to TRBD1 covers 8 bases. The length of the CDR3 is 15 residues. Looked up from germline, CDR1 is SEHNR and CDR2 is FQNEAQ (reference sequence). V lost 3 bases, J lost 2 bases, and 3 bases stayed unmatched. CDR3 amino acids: CASSFRTGPGNTIYF. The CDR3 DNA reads TGTGCCAGCAGCTTCCGGACAGGGCCTGGAAACACCATATATTTT.

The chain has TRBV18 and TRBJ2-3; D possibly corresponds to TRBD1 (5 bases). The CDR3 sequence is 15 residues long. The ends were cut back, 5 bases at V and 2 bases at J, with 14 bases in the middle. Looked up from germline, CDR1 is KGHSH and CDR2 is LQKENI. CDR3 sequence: CASSSRQILTDTQYF. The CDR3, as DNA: TGTGCCAGCTCATCCCGACAGATCCTCACAGATACGCAGTATTTT.

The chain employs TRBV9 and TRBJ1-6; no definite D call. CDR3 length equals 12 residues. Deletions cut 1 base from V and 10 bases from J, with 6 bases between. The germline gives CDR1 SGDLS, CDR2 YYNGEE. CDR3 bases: TGTGCCAGCAGCGTAACGGGATCACCCCTCCACTTT. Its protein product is CASSVTGSPLHF.

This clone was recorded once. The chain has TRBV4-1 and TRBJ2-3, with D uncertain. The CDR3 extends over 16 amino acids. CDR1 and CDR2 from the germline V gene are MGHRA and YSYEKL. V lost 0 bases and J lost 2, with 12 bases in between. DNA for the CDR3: TGCGCCAGCAGCCAAGATTACAACAGATACACAGATACGCAGTATTTT. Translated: CASSQDYNRYTDTQYF.

The CDR3 bases are TGTGCCAGCAGTTGGGGACAACGAGGGGGCTACACCTTC. Protein: CASSWGQRGGYTF. The rearrangement joins TRBV6-5 to TRBJ1-2, with D possibly being TRBD1 (6 bases). Between the trimmed V and J ends, which lost 4 bases and 8 bases, there was a span of 14 bases. Germline lookup yields CDR1 MNHEY and CDR2 SVGAGI. The CDR3 has 13 residues.

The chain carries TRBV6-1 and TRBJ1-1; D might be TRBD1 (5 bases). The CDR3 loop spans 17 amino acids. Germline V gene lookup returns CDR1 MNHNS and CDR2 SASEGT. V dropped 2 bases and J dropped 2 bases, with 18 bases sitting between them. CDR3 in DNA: TGTGCCAGCAGTGAATGGGTAGGGGAAAGGATTAACACTGAAGCTTTCTTT. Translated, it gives CASSEWVGERINTEAFF.

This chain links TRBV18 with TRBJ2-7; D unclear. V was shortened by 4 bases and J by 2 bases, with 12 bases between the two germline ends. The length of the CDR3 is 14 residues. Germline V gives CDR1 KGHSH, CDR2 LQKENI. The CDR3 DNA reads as TGTGCCAGCTCACGCGAGGCCGCGGCCTACGAGCAGTACTTC. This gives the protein CASSREAAAYEQYF.

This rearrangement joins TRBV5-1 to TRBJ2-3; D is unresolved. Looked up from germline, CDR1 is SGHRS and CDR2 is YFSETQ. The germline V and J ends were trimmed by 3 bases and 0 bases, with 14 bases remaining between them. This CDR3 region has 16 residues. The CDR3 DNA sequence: TGCGCCAGCAGCTGGGTAGACACCGCTAGCACAGATACGCAGTATTTT. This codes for CASSWVDTASTDTQYF. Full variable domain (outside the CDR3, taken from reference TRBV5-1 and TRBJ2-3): KAGVTQTPRYLIKTRGQQVTLSCSPISGHRSVSWYQQTPGQGLQFLFEYFSETQRNKGNFPGRFSGRQFSNSRSEMNVSTLELGDSALYLCASSWVDTASTDTQYFGPGTRLTVL.

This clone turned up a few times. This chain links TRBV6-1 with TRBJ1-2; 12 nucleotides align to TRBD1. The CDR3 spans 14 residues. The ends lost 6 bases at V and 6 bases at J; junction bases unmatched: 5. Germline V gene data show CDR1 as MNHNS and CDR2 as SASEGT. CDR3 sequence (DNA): TGTGCCAGCAGAGGGGGACAGGGGGCGCATGGCTACACCTTC. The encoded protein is CASRGGQGAHGYTF.

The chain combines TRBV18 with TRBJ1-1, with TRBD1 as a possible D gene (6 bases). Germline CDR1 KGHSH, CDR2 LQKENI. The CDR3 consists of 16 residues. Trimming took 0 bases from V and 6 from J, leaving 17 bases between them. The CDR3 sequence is CASSPPDPRGRAEAFF. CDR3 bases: TGTGCCAGCTCACCACCGGATCCCAGGGGAAGGGCTGAAGCTTTCTTT.

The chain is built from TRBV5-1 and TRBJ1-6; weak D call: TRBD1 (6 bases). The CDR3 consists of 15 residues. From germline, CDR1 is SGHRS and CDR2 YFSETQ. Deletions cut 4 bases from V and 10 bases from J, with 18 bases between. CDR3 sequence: CASSPSIRGLSPLHF. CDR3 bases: TGCGCCAGCAGCCCGTCAATCAGGGGCCTATCACCCCTCCACTTT.

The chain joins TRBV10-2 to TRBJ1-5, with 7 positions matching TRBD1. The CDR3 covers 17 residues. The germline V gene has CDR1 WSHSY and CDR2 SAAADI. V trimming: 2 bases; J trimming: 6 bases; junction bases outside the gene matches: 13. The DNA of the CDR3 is TGCGCCAGCAGTGAGGCCGCCGGGACACAGGGGAGTCAGCCCCAGCATTTT. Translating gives CASSEAAGTQGSQPQHF.

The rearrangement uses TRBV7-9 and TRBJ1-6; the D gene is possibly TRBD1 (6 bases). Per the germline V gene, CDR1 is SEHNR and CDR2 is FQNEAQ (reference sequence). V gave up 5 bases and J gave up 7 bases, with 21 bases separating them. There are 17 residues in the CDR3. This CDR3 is CASSPRRGTMGNSPLHF. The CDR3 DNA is TGTGCCAGCAGCCCAAGGCGGGGGACAATGGGAAATTCACCCCTCCACTTT.

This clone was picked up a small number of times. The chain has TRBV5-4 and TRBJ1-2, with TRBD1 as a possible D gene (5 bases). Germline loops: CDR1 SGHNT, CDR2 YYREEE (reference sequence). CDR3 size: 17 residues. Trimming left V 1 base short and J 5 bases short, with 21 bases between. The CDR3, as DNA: TGTGCCAGCAGCTTGAGGGGTGCAAGGGTCGAGCGATATGGCTACACCTTC. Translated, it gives CASSLRGARVERYGYTF. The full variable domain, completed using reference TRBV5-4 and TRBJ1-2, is ETGVTQSPTHLIKTRGQQVTLRCSSQSGHNTVSWYQQALGQGPQFIFQYYREEENGRGNFPPRFSGLQFPNYSSELNVNALELDDSALYLCASSLRGARVERYGYTFGSGTRLTVV.

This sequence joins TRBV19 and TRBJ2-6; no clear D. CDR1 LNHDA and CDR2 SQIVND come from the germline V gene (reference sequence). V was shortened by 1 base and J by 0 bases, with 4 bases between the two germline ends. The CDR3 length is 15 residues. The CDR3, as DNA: TGTGCCAGTAGTATAGGCAGCTCTGGGGCCAACGTCCTGACTTTC. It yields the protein CASSIGSSGANVLTF.

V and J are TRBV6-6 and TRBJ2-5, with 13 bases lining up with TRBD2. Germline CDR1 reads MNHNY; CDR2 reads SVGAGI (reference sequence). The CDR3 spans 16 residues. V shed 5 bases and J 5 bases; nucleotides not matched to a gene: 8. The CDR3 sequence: CASSPGLAGAGETQYF. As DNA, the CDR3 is TGTGCCAGCAGTCCTGGACTAGCGGGGGCCGGGGAGACCCAGTACTTC.

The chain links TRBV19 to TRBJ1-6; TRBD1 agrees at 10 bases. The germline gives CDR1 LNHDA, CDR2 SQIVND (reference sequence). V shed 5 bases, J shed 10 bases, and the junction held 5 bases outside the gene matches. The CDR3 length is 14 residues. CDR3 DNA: TGTGCCAGTAGTCCGGGACAGGGGCCCTCACCCCTCCACTTT. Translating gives CASSPGQGPSPLHF. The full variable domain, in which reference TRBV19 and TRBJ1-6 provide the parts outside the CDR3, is DGGITQSPKYLFRKEGQNVTLSCEQNLNHDAMYWYRQDPGQGLRLIYYSQIVNDFQKGDIAEGYSVSREKKESFPLTVTSAQKNPTAFYLCASSPGQGPSPLHFGNGTRLTVT.

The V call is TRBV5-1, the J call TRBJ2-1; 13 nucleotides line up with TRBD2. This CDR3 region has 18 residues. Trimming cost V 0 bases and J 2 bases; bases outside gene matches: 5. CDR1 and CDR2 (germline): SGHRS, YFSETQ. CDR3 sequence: CASSLGLAGGFTYNEQFF. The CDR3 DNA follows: TGCGCCAGCAGCTTGGGACTAGCGGGGGGATTTACCTACAATGAGCAGTTCTTC.

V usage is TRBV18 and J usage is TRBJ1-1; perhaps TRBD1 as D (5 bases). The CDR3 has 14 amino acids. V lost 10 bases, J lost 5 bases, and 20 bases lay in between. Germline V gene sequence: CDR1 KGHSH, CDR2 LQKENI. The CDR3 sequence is CATNHGGMGTEAFF. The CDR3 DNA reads TGTGCCACCAACCACGGGGGGATGGGTACTGAAGCTTTCTTT.

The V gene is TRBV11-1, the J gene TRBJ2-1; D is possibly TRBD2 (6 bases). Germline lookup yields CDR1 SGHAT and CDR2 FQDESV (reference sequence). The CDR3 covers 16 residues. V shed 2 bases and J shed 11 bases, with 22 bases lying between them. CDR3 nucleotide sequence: TGTGCCAGCAGCTTATCGGGGGTGATTTCGGGGATGAAGCAGTTCTTC. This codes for CASSLSGVISGMKQFF.